This entry lists 20 T cell receptor beta chains sequenced from one sample in a study of cytomegalovirus exposure and HLA in healthy donors. The PCR had 60 Vbeta and 13 Jbeta primers. Sequenced by immunoSEQ multiplex PCR; TCRdb stores in-frame clones only, minus some. The sample includes fewer than 200,000 clones, 73% of them seen just once. The specimen was PBMCs. These receptors were taken from a young woman in good health and CMV-seropositive.

This rearrangement joins TRBV10-1 to TRBJ1-1, with 8 bases lining up with TRBD1. Germline V CDR1 and CDR2: WNHNN, SYGVQD (reference sequence). The CDR3 loop spans 13 amino acids. The junction had 5 bases not matched to a gene; V was cut back by 9 bases and J by 2 bases. DNA of the CDR3: TGCGCCAGGAGAGACAGGGGAAACACTGAAGCTTTCTTT. Its protein is CARRDRGNTEAFF.

This clone was recorded once. Other DNA sequences in this specimen translate into the identical CDR3. V is TRBV9 and J is TRBJ2-3, with 13 bases lining up with TRBD2. The germline CDR1 and CDR2 sequences are SGDLS and YYNGEE. The junction had 2 bases not matched to a gene; V was cut back by 2 bases and J by 2 bases. The CDR3 loop spans 16 amino acids. The CDR3 here is CASSVGLAGATDTQYF. For the CDR3, the DNA is TGTGCCAGCAGCGTCGGACTAGCGGGGGCCACAGATACGCAGTATTTT.

J is TRBJ2-7 and V is TRBV4-1, with a tentative D call TRBD2 (7 bases). With 0 bases removed from V and 0 bases from J, the gap between germline ends came to 15 bases. This CDR3 is built from 17 residues. Germline-derived CDR1 and CDR2 are MGHRA and YSYEKL. CDR3 loop: CASSQDSGGGSSYEQYF. The CDR3 DNA sequence: TGCGCCAGCAGCCAAGATTCGGGGGGCGGGAGCTCCTACGAGCAGTACTTC.

The chain is built from TRBV19 and TRBJ2-3; 8 bases match TRBD2. Per germline, CDR1 LNHDA and CDR2 SQIVND (reference sequence). Unmatched junction bases numbered 11, after V lost 1 base and J lost 5 bases. The CDR3 covers 17 residues. CDR3 DNA sequence: TGTGCCAGTAGTATAGCGGCAAGACTAGCGACTGGAGATACGCAGTATTTT. It translates to CASSIAARLATGDTQYF.

This chain joins TRBV7-2 and TRBJ1-3; the D is unclear. The CDR3 spans 13 residues. Trimming stripped 3 bases from V and 2 bases from J, with 5 bases between. Germline assignment: CDR1 SGHTA and CDR2 FQGNSA. The CDR3 DNA reads as TGTGCCAGCAGCTTTCTCGCTGGAAACACCATATATTTT. Translated, it gives CASSFLAGNTIYF.

This chain joins TRBV6-5 and TRBJ1-6; D is perhaps TRBD1 (6 bases). Trimming shortened V by 2 bases and J by 10 bases, and 12 bases separated the two germline ends. Germline lookup yields CDR1 MNHEY and CDR2 SVGAGI. The CDR3 is 14 amino acids. The CDR3 loop is CASSYGEGGSPLHF. The CDR3 bases are TGTGCCAGCAGTTACGGGGAGGGGGGATCACCCCTCCACTTT.

The V call is TRBV4-3, the J call TRBJ1-5, with D perhaps matching TRBD1 (6 bases). Trimming removed 0 bases from V and 2 bases from J, with 20 bases in between. The CDR3 contains 19 residues. Per germline, CDR1 LGHNA and CDR2 YSLEER. CDR3 amino acids: CASSQDFMLGAGGNQPQHF. CDR3 sequence (DNA): TGCGCCAGCAGCCAAGATTTTATGTTGGGGGCCGGTGGCAATCAGCCCCAGCATTTT.

This clone was seen only once. The CDR3 sequence is CASSQEVAVKNIQYF. CDR3 nucleotide sequence: TGCGCCAGCAGCCAAGAAGTGGCAGTTAAAAACATTCAGTACTTC. This chain links TRBV4-3 with TRBJ2-4; no clear D gene. V was cut by 0 bases and J by 4 bases, with 10 bases left in between. This CDR3 contains 15 residues. Germline assignment: CDR1 LGHNA and CDR2 YSLEER.

The chain joins TRBV19 to TRBJ1-6; weak D call: TRBD1 (6 bases). The CDR3 covers 14 residues. Germline V gene sequence: CDR1 LNHDA, CDR2 SQIVND (reference sequence). V gave up 3 bases and J gave up 8 bases, with 11 bases separating them. CDR3 nucleotide sequence: TGTGCCAGTAGTATCCGACAGGAGGATTCACCCCTCCACTTT. Its protein is CASSIRQEDSPLHF.

The V gene is TRBV7-9, the J gene TRBJ1-2; TRBD1 might be the D (6 bases). CDR1 and CDR2 (germline): SEHNR, FQNEAQ (reference sequence). CDR3 length: 13 amino acids. Trimming removed 5 bases at V and 8 bases at J, with 15 bases between. CDR3 sequence: CASSPPTGEGYTF. The CDR3 nucleotides are TGTGCCAGCAGCCCTCCGACAGGTGAAGGCTACACCTTC.

This rearrangement joins TRBV4-2 to TRBJ1-5; no clear D. V shed 2 bases and J shed 0 bases, with 5 bases lying between them. In germline, CDR1 is LGHNA, CDR2 YNFKEQ. The CDR3 extends over 14 amino acids. The CDR3 reads CASSQFFSNQPQHF. In DNA, the CDR3 is TGTGCCAGCAGCCAATTCTTTAGCAATCAGCCCCAGCATTTT.

This clone was counted a few times. The V and J genes are TRBV13 and TRBJ2-5, with 7 positions matching TRBD1. The CDR3 length is 15 residues. From germline, CDR1 is PRHDT and CDR2 FYEKMQ (reference sequence). Germline trimming cut 6 bases from V and 4 bases from J; bases unmatched to any gene: 11. Here the CDR3 reads CASSRTRDSIETQYF. CDR3 nucleotides: TGTGCCAGCAGTAGAACCCGGGACAGTATAGAGACCCAGTACTTC.

This chain joins TRBV7-2 and TRBJ1-2, with D tentatively TRBD1 (5 bases). The CDR3 is 12 amino acids. Germline CDR1 reads SGHTA; CDR2 reads FQGNSA. The V gene lost 8 bases and the J gene lost 9 bases, with 16 bases spanning the gap. The DNA for the CDR3 is TGTGCCAGCGGCGGGACCGGTAGGAGCTACACCTTC. This translates into CASGGTGRSYTF. Full variable domain (remainder filled in from reference TRBV7-2 and TRBJ1-2): GAGVSQSPSNKVTEKGKDVELRCDPISGHTALYWYRQSLGQGLEFLIYFQGNSAPDKSGLPSDRFSAERTGGSVSTLTIQRTQQEDSAVYLCASGGTGRSYTFGSGTRLTVV.

The V call is TRBV6-1, the J call TRBJ2-7; 7 bases fit TRBD1. The CDR3 extends over 15 amino acids. With 7 bases clipped from V and 1 base from J, the junction kept 10 bases outside the gene matches. Per the germline V gene, CDR1 is MNHNS and CDR2 is SASEGT. The CDR3 DNA is TGTGCCAGCACACAGGGGAACACCTTTTCCTACGAGCAGTACTTC. It translates to CASTQGNTFSYEQYF.

This chain uses TRBV6-4 with TRBJ2-3; possibly TRBD2 for D (6 bases). Germline CDR1 is MRHNA and CDR2 is SNTAGT. The CDR3 runs to 15 residues. V lost 5 bases to trimming and J lost 5 bases, with 17 bases between them. The CDR3 sequence is CASSRGASEKDTQYF. The CDR3, as DNA: TGTGCCAGCAGTCGTGGGGCTAGCGAGAAAGATACGCAGTATTTT.

This chain uses TRBV2 with TRBJ1-1; tentatively, D is TRBD1 (5 bases). This CDR3 has 15 residues. Trimming cost V 6 bases and J 1 base, with 15 bases left between them. Per germline, CDR1 SNHLY and CDR2 FYNNEI. CDR3 loop: CASRLGHAENTEAFF. DNA for the CDR3: TGTGCCAGCAGGCTAGGACACGCAGAGAACACTGAAGCTTTCTTT.

CDR3 sequence: CASSYGPGAEQYF. The CDR3 DNA reads as TGTGCCAGCAGTTATGGGCCAGGGGCCGAGCAGTACTTC. The gene calls are TRBV6-5 and TRBJ2-7; D perhaps matches TRBD1 (6 bases). Trimming stripped 3 bases from V and 6 bases from J, with 12 bases between. Germline V lookup: CDR1 MNHEY, CDR2 SVGAGI. The CDR3 is made up of 13 amino acids.

This clone has a single count. The chain links TRBV5-1 to TRBJ1-1; TRBD1 matches at 7 bases. From germline, CDR1 is SGHRS and CDR2 YFSETQ. J lost 1 base, V lost 7 bases, and 7 bases had no gene match. The CDR3 extends over 14 amino acids. CDR3 sequence reads: CASPGQDENTEAFF. The CDR3 DNA is TGCGCCAGCCCTGGACAGGACGAGAACACTGAAGCTTTCTTT.

CDR3 nucleotides: TGTGCCAGCAGCGACAACAGGGGGATTAACACCGGGGAGCTGTTTTTT. Protein sequence: CASSDNRGINTGELFF. The rearrangement joins TRBV9 to TRBJ2-2, with 8 bases matching TRBD1. Germline CDR1 and CDR2: SGDLS and YYNGEE. The CDR3 is 16 amino acids. J lost 2 bases, V lost 3 bases, and 6 bases had no gene match.

This clone appeared once. The V call is TRBV2, the J call TRBJ1-6, with a weak D call TRBD1 (6 bases). The CDR3 loop spans 19 amino acids. The ends were cut back, 1 base at V and 4 bases at J, with 20 bases in the middle. Germline lookup yields CDR1 SNHLY and CDR2 FYNNEI. The CDR3 sequence: CASSEESVGRGGYNSPLHF. DNA for the CDR3: TGTGCCAGCAGTGAAGAATCGGTGGGGAGGGGGGGATATAATTCACCCCTCCACTTT.